A single sample gave rise to the 3 T cell receptor beta chains below, sequenced in a study of OX40 agonist ivuxolimab in advanced cancers. The library was produced with the immunoSEQ multiplex PCR assay. TCRdb's version of the immuneACCESS table is confined to in-frame rearrangements and falls short of the full clone set. An unresolved V gene accounts for under half of the shortfall where checked; the remainder is of unknown origin. A total of tens of thousands of clones appear in this sample, about 79% of them only once. The ten most abundant clones make up over 1.3% of the sample. Sequencing used CD4+ or CD8+ T cells sorted from blood, obtained in a trial of the OX40 agonist ivuxolimab. These receptors came from an adult with an advanced solid tumor such as melanoma, head and neck, liver or kidney cancer.

This clone was counted between two and nine times. The V and J genes are TRBV30 and TRBJ1-1; TRBD1 agrees at 8 bases. The germline V gene has CDR1 GTSNPN and CDR2 SVGIG (reference sequence). This CDR3 has 13 amino acids. CDR3 in amino acids: CASDRAGNTEAFF. CDR3 in DNA: TGTGCTTCGGACAGGGCGGGGAACACTGAAGCTTTCTTT.

The chain joins TRBV30 to TRBJ2-5, with 10 nucleotides matching TRBD2. The length of the CDR3 is 17 residues. Looked up from germline, CDR1 is GTSNPN and CDR2 is SVGIG (reference sequence). V dropped 0 bases and J dropped 2; count of bases not matched to a gene: 9. The CDR3 bases are TGTGCCTGGAGTGTAATATTAGCTAGCGGGAGTCAAGAGACCCAGTACTTC. Translated, it gives CAWSVILASGSQETQYF.

The chain links TRBV7-2 to TRBJ1-4; D is perhaps TRBD1 (5 bases). The V and J ends lost 0 bases and 7 bases respectively, with 12 bases between them. The CDR3 covers 15 residues. The germline gives CDR1 SGHTA, CDR2 FQGNSA. The CDR3 loop is CASSLAGARSEKLFF. The CDR3 nucleotides read TGTGCCAGCAGCTTAGCAGGGGCCCGTAGTGAAAAACTGTTTTTT.